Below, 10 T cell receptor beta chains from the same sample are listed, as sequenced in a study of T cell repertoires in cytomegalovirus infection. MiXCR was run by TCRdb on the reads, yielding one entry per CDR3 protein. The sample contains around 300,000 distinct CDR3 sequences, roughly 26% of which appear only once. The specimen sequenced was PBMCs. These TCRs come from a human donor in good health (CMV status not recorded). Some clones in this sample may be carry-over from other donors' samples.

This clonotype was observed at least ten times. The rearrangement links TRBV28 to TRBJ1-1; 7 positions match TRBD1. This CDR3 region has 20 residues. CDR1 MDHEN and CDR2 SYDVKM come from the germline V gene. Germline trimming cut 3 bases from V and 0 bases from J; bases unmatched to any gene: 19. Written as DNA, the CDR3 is TGTGCCAGCAGTTTCAGGACAGGCTTCAGTTTTTTTGACGTGAACACTGAAGCTTTCTTT. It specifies CASSFRTGFSFFDVNTEAFF.

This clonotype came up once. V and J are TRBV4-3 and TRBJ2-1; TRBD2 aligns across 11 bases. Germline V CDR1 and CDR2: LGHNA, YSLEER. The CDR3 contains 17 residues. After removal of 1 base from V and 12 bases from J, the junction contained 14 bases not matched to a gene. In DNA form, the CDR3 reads TGCGCCAGCAGCCAAGGGCCTCTAGCGGGAGGCCCCGTAAGGCAGTTCTTC. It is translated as CASSQGPLAGGPVRQFF.

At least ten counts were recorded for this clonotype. The CDR3 DNA reads TGTGCCAGCAGCTTTAAACAGGGGGAACGTCAGCCCCAGCATTTT. Translating it yields CASSFKQGERQPQHF. This chain links TRBV7-2 with TRBJ1-5; 8 nucleotides align to TRBD1. Germline assignment: CDR1 SGHTA and CDR2 FQGNSA. The CDR3 totals 15 residues. Trimming took 3 bases from V and 6 from J; bases not matched to a gene: 7.

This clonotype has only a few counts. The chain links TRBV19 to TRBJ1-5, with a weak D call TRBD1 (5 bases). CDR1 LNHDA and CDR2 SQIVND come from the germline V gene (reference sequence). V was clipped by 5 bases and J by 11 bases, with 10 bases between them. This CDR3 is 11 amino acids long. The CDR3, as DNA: TGTGCCAGTAGTGGGGCCGAGACCCAGCATTTT. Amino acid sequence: CASSGAETQHF.

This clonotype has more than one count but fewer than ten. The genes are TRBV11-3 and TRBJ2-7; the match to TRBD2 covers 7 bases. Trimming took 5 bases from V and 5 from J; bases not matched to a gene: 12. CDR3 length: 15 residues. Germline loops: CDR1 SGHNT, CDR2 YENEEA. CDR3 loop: CASSPSRTSWDEQYF. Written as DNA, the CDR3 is TGTGCCAGCAGCCCCTCCCGGACTAGTTGGGACGAGCAGTACTTC.

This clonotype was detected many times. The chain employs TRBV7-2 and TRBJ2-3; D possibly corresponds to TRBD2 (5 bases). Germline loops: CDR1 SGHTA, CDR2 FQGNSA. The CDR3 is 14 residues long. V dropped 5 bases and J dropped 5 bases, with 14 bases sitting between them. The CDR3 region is CASSLGAGLDTQYF. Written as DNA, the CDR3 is TGTGCCAGCAGCCTAGGTGCGGGTCTAGATACGCAGTATTTT.

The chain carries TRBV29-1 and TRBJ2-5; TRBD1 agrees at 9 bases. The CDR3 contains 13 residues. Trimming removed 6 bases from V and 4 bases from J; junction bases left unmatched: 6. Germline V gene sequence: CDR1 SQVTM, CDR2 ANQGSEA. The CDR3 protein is CSVDRGVIETQYF. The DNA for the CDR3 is TGCAGCGTCGACAGGGGGGTTATAGAGACCCAGTACTTC.

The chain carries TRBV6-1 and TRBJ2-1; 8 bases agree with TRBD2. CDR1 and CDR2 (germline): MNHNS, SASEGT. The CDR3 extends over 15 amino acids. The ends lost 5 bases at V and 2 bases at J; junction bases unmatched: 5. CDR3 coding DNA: TGTGCCAGCAGTAGCGGGAGAACGGCCTACAATGAGCAGTTCTTC. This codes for CASSSGRTAYNEQFF.

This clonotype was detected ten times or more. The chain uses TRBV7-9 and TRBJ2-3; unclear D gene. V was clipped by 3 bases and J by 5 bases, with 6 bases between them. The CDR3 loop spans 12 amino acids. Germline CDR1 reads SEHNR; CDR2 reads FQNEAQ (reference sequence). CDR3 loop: CASSLMEDTQYF. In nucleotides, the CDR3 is TGTGCCAGCAGCTTGATGGAAGATACGCAGTATTTT.

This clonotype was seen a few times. CDR3 in amino acids: CASSPNGGASYEQYF. The CDR3 DNA is TGTGCCAGCAGCCCGAATGGGGGGGCGTCCTACGAGCAGTACTTC. This chain connects TRBV7-2 to TRBJ2-7, with D tentatively TRBD2 (7 bases). V lost 5 bases to trimming and J lost 1 base, with 15 bases between them. The CDR3 runs to 15 residues. Germline CDR1 SGHTA, CDR2 FQGNSA.